This TCR beta chain was captured in a study of cytomegalovirus exposure and HLA in healthy donors. Use of 60 Vbeta and 13 Jbeta primers characterized the PCR. Profiled with immunoSEQ multiplex PCR; TCRdb holds only in-frame clones, not every one. This table holds 200,000 to 250,000 clones, just under 85% found once. The sequence derives from a woman aged 40 to 49 in good health and CMV-seronegative. Specimen: PBMCs.

The CDR3 protein is CASSFTTEQFF. The CDR3 nucleotides read TGCGCCAGCAGCTTCACTACTGAGCAGTTCTTC. The chain joins TRBV5-1 to TRBJ2-1; no clear D. The CDR3 has 11 residues. The V and J ends lost 2 bases and 9 bases respectively, with 6 bases between them. Germline V CDR1 and CDR2: SGHRS, YFSETQ.